This TCR beta chain was identified in a study of T cell responses to AZD1222 COVID-19 vaccine. Libraries were prepared by immunoSEQ multiplex PCR; TCRdb keeps only in-frame clonotypes and omits some of them. The table records around 65,000 clones, around 75% of them present only once. Points on this clone: Antigen: not known.

The V and J ends lost 4 bases and 10 bases respectively, with 20 bases between them. Per the germline V gene, CDR1 is SGHKS and CDR2 is YYEKEE (reference sequence). CDR3 length: 14 amino acids. Study-wide points: Recipients of two AZD1222 doses showed rising Spike-specific TCR breadth and depth. The study sampled repertoires only after the peak T cell response.

The sequence was collected from an adult in good health. This chain links TRBV5-5 with TRBJ1-2; D may be TRBD1 (6 bases). Sequenced material: peripheral blood, taken on day 0 of AZD1222 vaccination. The CDR3 region is CASSHSGVDRIYTF. The CDR3, as DNA: TGTGCCAGCAGCCATTCAGGGGTGGATCGTATCTACACCTTC. Filled out from reference TRBV5-5 and TRBJ1-2, the complete variable domain reads DAGVTQSPTHLIKTRGQQVTLRCSPISGHKSVSWYQQVLGQGPQFIFQYYEKEERGRGNFPDRFSARQFPNYSSELNVNALLLGDSALYLCASSHSGVDRIYTFGSGTRLTVV.